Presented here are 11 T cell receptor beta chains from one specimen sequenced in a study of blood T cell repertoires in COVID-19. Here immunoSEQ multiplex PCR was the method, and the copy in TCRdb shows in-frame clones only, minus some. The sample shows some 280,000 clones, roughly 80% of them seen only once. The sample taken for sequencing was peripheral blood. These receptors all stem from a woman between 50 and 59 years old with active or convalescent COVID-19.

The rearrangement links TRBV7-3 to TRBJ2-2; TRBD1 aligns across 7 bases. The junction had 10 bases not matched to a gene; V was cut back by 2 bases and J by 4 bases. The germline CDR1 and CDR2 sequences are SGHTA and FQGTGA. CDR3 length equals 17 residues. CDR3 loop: CASSLRPLTGSTGELFF. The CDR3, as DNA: TGTGCCAGCAGCTTACGACCCCTGACAGGGAGCACCGGGGAGCTGTTTTTT.

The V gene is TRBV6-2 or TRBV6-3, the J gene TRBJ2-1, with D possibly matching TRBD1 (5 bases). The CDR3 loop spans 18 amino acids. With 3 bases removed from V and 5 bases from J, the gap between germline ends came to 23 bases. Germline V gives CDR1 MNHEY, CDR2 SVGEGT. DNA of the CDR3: TGTGCCAGCAGTTATTGGTGGTGGGGCTTAGAAGCCAACAATGAGCAGTTCTTC. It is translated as CASSYWWWGLEANNEQFF.

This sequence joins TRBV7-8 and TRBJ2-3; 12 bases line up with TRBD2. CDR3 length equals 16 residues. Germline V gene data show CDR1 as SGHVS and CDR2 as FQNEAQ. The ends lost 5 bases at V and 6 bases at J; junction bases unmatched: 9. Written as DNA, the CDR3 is TGTGCCAGCAGCCCAACACGACTAGCGGGAGTGGATACGCAGTATTTT. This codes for CASSPTRLAGVDTQYF. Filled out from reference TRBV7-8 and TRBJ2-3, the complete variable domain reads GAGVSQSPRYKVAKRGQDVALRCDPISGHVSLFWYQQALGQGPEFLTYFQNEAQLDKSGLPSDRFFAERPEGSVSTLKIQRTQQEDSAVYLCASSPTRLAGVDTQYFGPGTRLTVL.

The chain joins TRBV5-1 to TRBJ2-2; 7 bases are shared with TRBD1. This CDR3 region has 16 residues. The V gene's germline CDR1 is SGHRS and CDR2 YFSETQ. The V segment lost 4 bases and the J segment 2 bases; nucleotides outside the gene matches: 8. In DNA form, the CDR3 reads TGCGCCAGCAGCCCCCGGGCAGGGGGTAACACCGGGGAGCTGTTTTTT. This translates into CASSPRAGGNTGELFF. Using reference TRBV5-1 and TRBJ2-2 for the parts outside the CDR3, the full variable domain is KAGVTQTPRYLIKTRGQQVTLSCSPISGHRSVSWYQQTPGQGLQFLFEYFSETQRNKGNFPGRFSGRQFSNSRSEMNVSTLELGDSALYLCASSPRAGGNTGELFFGEGSRLTVL.

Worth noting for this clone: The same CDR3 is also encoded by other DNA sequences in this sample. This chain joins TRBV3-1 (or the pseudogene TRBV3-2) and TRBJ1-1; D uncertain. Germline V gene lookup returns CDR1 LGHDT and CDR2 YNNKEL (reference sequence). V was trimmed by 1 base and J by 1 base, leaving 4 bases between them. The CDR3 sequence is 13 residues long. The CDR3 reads CASSQGRNTEAFF. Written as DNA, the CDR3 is TGTGCCAGCAGCCAAGGGAGGAACACTGAAGCTTTCTTT.

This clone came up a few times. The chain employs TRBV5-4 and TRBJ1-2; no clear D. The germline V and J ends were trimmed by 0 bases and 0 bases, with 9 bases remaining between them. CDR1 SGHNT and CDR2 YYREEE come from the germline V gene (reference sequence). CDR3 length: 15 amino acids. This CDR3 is CASSLGQKSNYGYTF. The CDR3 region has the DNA TGTGCCAGCAGCTTGGGCCAGAAATCTAACTATGGCTACACCTTC.

This chain's CDR3 is CATTGSGANVLTF. For the CDR3, the DNA is TGTGCCACTACAGGCTCTGGGGCCAACGTCCTGACTTTC. This chain joins TRBV19 and TRBJ2-6; D is perhaps TRBD1 (5 bases). V gave up 10 bases and J gave up 0 bases, with 7 bases separating them. The germline gives CDR1 LNHDA, CDR2 SQIVND (reference sequence). The CDR3 loop spans 13 amino acids.

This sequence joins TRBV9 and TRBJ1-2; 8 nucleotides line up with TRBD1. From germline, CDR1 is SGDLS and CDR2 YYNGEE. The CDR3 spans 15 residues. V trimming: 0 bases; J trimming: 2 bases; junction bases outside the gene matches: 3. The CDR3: CASSVVPGGNYGYTF. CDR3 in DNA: TGTGCCAGCAGCGTAGTTCCAGGGGGCAACTATGGCTACACCTTC.

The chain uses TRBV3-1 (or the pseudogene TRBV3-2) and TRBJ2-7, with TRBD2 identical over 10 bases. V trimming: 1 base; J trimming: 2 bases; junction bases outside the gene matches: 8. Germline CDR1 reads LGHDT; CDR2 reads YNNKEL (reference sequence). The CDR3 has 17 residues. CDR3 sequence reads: CASSQVKVAGGPYEQYF. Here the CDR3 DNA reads TGTGCCAGCAGCCAAGTTAAGGTAGCGGGAGGTCCCTACGAGCAGTACTTC.

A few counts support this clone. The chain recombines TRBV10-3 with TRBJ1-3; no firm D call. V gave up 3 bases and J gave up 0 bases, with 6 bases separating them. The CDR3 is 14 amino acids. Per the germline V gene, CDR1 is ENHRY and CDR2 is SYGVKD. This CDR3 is CAISDRYSGNTIYF. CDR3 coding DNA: TGTGCCATCAGTGACAGGTACTCTGGAAACACCATATATTTT.

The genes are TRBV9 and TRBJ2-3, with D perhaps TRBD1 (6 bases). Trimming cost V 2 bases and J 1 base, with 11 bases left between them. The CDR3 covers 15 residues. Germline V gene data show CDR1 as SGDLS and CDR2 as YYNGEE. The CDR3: CASSVQGLGTDTQYF. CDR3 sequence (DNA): TGTGCCAGCAGCGTCCAGGGGCTGGGCACAGATACGCAGTATTTT.